This T cell receptor (beta chain) is from a study of blood T cells in healthy people across ages. Regarding the study as a whole: Unsorted PBMCs blocked a conclusive comparison of naive and antigen-experienced cells. As age increased, TCR beta diversity per million T cells fell in a roughly linear fashion.

Germline V gene sequence: CDR1 SQVTM, CDR2 ANQGSEA. The CDR3 is made up of 13 amino acids. Ten or more counts support this clonotype. Its cognate antigen is unknown. With a J-beta primer mix and a sample-barcoded 5' primer, a second PCR ran about 7 to 12 cycles. TCRdb ran MiXCR on the 5' RACE reads and lists one entry per CDR3 protein. Here the sample spans roughly 790,000 distinct CDR3 sequences, 35% to 45% being singletons. The authors drew 8.5 to 10 milliliters of peripheral blood from each donor. The sample comprised blood. This rearrangement joins TRBV29-1 to TRBJ2-6, with D uncertain. The clonotype originates from a woman aged 60-75 years in good health. The CDR3 loop is CSISSSGANVLTF. The CDR3 nucleotides read TGCAGTATCAGTAGTTCTGGGGCCAACGTCCTGACTTTC. Supplemented by reference TRBV29-1 and TRBJ2-6, the full variable domain reads SAVISQKPSRDICQRGTSLTIQCQVDSQVTMMFWYRQQPGQSLTLIATANQGSEATYESGFVIDKFPISRPNLTFSTLTVSNMSPEDSSIYLCSISSSGANVLTFGAGSRLTVL.